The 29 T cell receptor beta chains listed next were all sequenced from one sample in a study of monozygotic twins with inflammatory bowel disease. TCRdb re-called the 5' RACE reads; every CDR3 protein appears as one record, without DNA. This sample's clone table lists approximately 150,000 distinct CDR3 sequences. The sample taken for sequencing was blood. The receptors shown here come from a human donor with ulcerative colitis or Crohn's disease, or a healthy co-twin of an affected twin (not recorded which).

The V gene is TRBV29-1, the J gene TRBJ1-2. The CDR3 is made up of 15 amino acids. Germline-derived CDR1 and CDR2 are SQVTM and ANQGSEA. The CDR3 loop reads CSVEDRSPPNYGYTF.

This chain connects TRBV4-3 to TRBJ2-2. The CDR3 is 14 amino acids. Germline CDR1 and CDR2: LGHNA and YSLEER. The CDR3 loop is CASSQDSLTGELFF.

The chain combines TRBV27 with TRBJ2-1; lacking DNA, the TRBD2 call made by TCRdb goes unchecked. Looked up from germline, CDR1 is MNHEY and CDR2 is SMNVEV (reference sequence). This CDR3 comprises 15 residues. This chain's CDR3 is CASSPLAGFNNEQFF.

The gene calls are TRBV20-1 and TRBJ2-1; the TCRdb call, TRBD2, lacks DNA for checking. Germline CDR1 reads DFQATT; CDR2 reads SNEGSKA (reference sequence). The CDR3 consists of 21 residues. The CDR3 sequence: CSASGPKPGLAGGRSYNEQFF.

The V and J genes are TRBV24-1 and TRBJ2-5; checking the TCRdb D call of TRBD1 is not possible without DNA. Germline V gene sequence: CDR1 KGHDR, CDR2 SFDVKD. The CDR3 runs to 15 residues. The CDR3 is CATSAPSRGPETQYF.

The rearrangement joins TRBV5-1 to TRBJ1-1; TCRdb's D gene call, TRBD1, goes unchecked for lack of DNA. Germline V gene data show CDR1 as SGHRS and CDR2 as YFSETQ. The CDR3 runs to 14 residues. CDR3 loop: CASSSDRVNTEAFF.

CDR3 protein: CASSLVPGSNEQFF. The V call is TRBV5-1, the J call TRBJ2-1; as DNA is missing, the TRBD1 call by TCRdb cannot be tested. Germline V CDR1 and CDR2: SGHRS, YFSETQ. CDR3 length equals 14 residues.

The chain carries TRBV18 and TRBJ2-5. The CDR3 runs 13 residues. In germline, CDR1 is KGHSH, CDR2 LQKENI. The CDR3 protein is CASSQNSEETQYF.

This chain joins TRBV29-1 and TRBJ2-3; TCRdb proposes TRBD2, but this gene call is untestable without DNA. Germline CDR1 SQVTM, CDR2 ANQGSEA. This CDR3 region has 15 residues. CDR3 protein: CSVEDRGSGTDTQYF.

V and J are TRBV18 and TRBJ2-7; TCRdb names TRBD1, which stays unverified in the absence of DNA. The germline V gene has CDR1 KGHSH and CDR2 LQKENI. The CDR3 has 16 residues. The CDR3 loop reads CASSRAQGTVTYEQYF.

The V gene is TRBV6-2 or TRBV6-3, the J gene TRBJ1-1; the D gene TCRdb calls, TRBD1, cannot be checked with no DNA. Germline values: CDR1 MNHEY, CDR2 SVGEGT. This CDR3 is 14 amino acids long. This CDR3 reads CASSYRGDDTEAFF.

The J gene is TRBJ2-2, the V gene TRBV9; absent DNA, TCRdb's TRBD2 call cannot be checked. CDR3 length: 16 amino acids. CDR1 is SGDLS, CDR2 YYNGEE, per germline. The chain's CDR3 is CASSVRAGGNTGELFF. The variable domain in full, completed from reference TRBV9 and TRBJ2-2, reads DSGVTQTPKHLITATGQRVTLRCSPRSGDLSVYWYQQSLDQGLQFLIQYYNGEERAKGNILERFSAQQFPDLHSELNLSSLELGDSALYFCASSVRAGGNTGELFFGEGSRLTVL.

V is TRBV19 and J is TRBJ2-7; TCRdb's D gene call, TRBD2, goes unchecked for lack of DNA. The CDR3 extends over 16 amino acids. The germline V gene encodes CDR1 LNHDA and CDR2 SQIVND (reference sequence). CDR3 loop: CASSIKEGMLSYEQYF. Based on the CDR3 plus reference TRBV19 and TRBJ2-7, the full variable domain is DGGITQSPKYLFRKEGQNVTLSCEQNLNHDAMYWYRQDPGQGLRLIYYSQIVNDFQKGDIAEGYSVSREKKESFPLTVTSAQKNPTAFYLCASSIKEGMLSYEQYFGPGTRLTVT.

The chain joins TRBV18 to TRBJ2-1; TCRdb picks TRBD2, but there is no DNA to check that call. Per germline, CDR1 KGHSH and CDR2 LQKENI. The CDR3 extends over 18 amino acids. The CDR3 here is CASSLERLAGTPYNEQFF.

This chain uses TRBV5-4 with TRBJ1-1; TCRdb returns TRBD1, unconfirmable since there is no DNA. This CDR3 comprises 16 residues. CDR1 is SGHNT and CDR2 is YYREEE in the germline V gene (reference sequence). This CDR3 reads CASSVGQGATGTEAFF.

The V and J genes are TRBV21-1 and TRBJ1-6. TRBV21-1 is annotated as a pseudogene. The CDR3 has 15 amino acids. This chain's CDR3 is CASSKAVAPNSPLHF.

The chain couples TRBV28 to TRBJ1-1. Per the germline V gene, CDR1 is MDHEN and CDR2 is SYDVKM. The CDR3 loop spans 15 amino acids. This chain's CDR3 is CASSPPRQSHTEAFF. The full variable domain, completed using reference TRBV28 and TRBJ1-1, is DVKVTQSSRYLVKRTGEKVFLECVQDMDHENMFWYRQDPGLGLRLIYFSYDVKMKEKGDIPEGYSVSREKKERFSLILESASTNQTSMYLCASSPPRQSHTEAFFGQGTRLTVV.

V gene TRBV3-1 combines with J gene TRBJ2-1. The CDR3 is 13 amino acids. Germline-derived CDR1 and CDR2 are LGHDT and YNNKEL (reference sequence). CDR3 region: CASSQAGRHEQFF.

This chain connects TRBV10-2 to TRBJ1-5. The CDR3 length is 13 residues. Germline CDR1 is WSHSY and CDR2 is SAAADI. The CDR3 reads CASTVGGNQPQHF.

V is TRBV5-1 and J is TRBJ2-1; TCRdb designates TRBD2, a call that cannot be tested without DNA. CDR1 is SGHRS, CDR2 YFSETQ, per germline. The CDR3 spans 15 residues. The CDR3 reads CASSLIPSGGNEQFF.

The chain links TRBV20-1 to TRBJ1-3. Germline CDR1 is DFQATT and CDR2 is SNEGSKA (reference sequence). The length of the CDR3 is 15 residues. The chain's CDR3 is CSASRLGSSGNTIYF.

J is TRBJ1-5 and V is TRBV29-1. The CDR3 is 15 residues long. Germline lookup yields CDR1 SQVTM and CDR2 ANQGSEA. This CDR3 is CSVGFTSSSNQPQHF.

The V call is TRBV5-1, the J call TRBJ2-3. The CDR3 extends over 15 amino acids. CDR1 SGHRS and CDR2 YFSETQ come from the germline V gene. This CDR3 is CASSSDGTSTDTQYF.

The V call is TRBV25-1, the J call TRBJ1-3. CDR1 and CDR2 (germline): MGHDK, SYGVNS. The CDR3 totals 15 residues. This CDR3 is CASSAKAGYGNTIYF.

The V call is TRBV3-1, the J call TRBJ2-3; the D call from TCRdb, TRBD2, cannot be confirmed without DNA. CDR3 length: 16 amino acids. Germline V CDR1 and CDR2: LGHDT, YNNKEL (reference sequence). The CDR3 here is CASSQDLTSGRVARYF.

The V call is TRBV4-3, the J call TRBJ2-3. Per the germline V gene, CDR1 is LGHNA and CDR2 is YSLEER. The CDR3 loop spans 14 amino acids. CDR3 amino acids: CASSPDRHTDTQYF.

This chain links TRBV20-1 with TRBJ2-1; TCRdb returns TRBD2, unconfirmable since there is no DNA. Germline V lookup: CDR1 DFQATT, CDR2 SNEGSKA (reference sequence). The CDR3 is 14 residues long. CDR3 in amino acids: CSAVAGLFYNEQFF.

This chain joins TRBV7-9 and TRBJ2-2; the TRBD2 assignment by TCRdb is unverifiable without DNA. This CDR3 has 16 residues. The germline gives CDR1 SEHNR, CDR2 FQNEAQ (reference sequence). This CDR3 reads CATHPVFGRVTGELFF.

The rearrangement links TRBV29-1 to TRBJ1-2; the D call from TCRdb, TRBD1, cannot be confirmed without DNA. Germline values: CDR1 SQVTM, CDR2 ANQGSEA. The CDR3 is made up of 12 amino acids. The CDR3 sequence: CRATGTDYGYTF.